This paragraph reports one T cell receptor (beta chain). Original processing methods: Estimates of nucleated cell counts were drawn from the amplification of reference gene primers. The data were produced by immunoSEQ multiplex PCR, yet TCRdb's version contains in-frame clones alone and is incomplete. The V and J calls and clone size come from that table; D and trimming were worked out from the DNA. Of 70,000 to 95,000 clones listed, about 81% were seen once; the top ten hold about an eighth. This entry comes from a study of blood T cell repertoires in COVID-19. On the study more broadly: Acute and convalescent COVID-19 samples came from the United States, Italy and Spain. Nucleic acid was either cDNA or gDNA, and it came from T cells, B-cell-depleted T cells, or PBMCs.

The CDR3 loop spans 14 amino acids. Looked up from germline, CDR1 is KGHSH and CDR2 is LQKENI. With V trimmed by 2 bases and J by 3 bases, 4 bases remained unmatched. This chain uses TRBV18 with TRBJ2-7; 7 bases line up with TRBD1. The sample comprised peripheral blood. The receptor comes from a human donor in a cohort sampled during active COVID-19. This CDR3 reads CASSPTQGVYEQYF. The CDR3 coding sequence is TGTGCCAGCTCACCAACGCAGGGGGTCTACGAGCAGTACTTC. Full variable domain (outside the CDR3, taken from reference TRBV18 and TRBJ2-7): NAGVMQNPRHLVRRRGQEARLRCSPMKGHSHVYWYRQLPEEGLKFMVYLQKENIIDESGMPKERFSAEFPKEGPSILRIQQVVRGDSAAYFCASSPTQGVYEQYFGPGTRLTVT.